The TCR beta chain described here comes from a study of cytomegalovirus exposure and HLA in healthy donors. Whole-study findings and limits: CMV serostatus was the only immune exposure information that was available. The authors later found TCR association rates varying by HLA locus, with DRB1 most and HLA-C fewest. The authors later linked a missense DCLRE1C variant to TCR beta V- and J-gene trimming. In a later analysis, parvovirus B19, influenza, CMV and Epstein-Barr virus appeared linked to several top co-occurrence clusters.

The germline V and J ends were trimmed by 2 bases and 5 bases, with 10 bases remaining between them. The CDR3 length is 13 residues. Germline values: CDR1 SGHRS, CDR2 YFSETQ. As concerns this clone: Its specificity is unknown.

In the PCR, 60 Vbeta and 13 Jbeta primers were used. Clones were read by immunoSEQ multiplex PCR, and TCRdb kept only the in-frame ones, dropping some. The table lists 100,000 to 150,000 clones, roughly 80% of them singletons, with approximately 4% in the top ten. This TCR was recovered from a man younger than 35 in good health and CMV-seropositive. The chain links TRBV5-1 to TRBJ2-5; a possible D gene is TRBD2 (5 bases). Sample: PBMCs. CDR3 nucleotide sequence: TGCGCCAGCAGCTTTCTCCCGGGGGAGACCCAGTACTTC. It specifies CASSFLPGETQYF.